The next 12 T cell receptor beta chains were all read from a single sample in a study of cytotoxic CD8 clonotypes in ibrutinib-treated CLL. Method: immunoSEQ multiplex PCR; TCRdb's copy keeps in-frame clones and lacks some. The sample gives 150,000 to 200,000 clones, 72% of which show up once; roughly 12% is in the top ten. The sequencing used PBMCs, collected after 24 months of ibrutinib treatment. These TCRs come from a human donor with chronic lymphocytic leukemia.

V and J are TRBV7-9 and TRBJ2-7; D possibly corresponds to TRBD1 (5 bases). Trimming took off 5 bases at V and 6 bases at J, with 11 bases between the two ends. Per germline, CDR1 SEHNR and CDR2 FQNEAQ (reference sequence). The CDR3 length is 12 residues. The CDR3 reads CASSPPGSEQYF. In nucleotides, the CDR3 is TGTGCCAGCAGCCCACCAGGGTCCGAGCAGTACTTC.

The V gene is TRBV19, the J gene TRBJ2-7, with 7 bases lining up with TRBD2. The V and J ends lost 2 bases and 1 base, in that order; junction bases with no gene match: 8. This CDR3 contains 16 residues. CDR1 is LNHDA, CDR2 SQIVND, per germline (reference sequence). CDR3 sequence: CASSIRGRGSSYEQYF. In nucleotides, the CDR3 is TGTGCCAGTAGTATAAGGGGCCGCGGGAGTTCCTACGAGCAGTACTTC.

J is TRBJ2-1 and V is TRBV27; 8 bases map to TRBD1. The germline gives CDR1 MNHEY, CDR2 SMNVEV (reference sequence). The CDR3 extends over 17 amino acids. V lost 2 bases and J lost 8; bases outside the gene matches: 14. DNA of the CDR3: TGTGCCAGCAGTTTAGGTCTGTGGGCAGGGGGCCCGGATGAGCAGTTCTTC. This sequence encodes CASSLGLWAGGPDEQFF.

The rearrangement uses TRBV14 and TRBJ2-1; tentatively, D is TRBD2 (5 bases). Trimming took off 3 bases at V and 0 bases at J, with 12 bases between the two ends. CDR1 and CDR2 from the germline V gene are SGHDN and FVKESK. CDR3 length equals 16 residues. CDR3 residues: CASSHPGGSSYNEQFF. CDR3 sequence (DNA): TGTGCCAGCAGCCACCCCGGAGGCAGCTCCTACAATGAGCAGTTCTTC.

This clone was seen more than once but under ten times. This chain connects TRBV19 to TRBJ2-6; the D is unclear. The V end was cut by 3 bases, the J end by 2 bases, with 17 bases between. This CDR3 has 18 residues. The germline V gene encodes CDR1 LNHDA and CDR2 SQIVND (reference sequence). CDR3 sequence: CASSMMLVGKAGANVLTF. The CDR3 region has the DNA TGTGCCAGTAGTATGATGTTGGTGGGGAAGGCTGGGGCCAACGTCCTGACTTTC. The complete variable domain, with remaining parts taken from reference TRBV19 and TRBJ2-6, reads DGGITQSPKYLFRKEGQNVTLSCEQNLNHDAMYWYRQDPGQGLRLIYYSQIVNDFQKGDIAEGYSVSREKKESFPLTVTSAQKNPTAFYLCASSMMLVGKAGANVLTFGAGSRLTVL.

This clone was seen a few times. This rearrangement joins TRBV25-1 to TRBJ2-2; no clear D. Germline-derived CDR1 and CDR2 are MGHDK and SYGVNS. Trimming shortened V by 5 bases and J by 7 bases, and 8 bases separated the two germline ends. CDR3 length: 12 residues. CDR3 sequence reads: CASSRSSGELFF. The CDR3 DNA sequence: TGTGCCAGCAGTCGATCCAGCGGGGAGCTGTTTTTT.

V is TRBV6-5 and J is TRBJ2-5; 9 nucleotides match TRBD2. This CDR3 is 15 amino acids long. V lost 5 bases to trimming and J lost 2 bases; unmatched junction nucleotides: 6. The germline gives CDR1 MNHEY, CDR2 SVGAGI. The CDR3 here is CASSTTSGIQETQYF. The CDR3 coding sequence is TGTGCCAGCAGTACGACTAGCGGAATACAAGAGACCCAGTACTTC.

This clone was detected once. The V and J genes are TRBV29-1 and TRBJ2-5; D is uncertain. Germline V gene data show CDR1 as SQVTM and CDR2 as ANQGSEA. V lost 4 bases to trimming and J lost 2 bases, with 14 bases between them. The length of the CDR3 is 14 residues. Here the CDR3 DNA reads TGCAGCGTTGGCAGGCTAAGCAGGCAAGAGACCCAGTACTTC. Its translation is CSVGRLSRQETQYF.

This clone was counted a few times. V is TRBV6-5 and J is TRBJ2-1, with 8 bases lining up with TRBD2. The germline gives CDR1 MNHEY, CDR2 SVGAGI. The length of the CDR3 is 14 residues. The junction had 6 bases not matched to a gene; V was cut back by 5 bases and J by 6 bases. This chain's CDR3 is CASSRSGTSNEQFF. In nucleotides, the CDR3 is TGTGCCAGCAGTAGATCCGGGACTAGCAATGAGCAGTTCTTC.

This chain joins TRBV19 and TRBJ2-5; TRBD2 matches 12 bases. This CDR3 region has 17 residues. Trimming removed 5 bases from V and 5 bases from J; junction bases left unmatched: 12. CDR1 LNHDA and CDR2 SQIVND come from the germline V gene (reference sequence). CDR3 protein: CASSHPASGRAGETQYF. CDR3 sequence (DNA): TGTGCCAGTAGTCATCCCGCTAGCGGGAGGGCCGGGGAGACCCAGTACTTC.

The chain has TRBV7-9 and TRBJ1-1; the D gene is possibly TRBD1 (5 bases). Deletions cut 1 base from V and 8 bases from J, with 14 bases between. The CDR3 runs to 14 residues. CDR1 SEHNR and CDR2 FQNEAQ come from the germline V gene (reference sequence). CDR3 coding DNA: TGTGCCAGCAGCTTAGAGGGTCTGGGGCCGGAAGCTTTCTTT. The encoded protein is CASSLEGLGPEAFF. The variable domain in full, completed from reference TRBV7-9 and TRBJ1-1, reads DTGVSQNPRHKITKRGQNVTFRCDPISEHNRLYWYRQTLGQGPEFLTYFQNEAQLEKSRLLSDRFSAERPKGSFSTLEIQRTEQGDSAMYLCASSLEGLGPEAFFGQGTRLTVV.

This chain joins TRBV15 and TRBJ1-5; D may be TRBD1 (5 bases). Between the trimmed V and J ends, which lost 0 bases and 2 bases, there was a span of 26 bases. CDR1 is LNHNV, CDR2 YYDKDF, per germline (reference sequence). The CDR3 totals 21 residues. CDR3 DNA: TGTGCCACCAGCAGAGAAGGGAAGGGTTTGGGGGGAGGGCATGGCAATCAGCCCCAGCATTTT. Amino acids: CATSREGKGLGGGHGNQPQHF.